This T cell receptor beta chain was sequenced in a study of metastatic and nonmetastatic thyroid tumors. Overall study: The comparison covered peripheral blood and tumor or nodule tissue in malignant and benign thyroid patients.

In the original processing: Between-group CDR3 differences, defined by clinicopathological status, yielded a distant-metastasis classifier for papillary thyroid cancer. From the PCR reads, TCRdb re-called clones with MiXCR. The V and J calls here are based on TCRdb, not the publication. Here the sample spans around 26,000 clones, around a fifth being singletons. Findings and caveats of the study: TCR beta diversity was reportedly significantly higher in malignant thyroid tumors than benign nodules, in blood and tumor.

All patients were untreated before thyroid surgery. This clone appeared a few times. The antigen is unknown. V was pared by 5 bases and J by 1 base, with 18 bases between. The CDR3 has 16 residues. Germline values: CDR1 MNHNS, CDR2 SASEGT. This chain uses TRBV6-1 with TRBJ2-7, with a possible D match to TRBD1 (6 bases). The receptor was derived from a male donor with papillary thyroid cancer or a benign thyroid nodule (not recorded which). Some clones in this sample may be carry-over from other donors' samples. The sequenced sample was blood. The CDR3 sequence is CASSNTGFGESYEQYF. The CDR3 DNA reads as TGTGCCAGCAGTAATACAGGGTTTGGGGAATCCTACGAGCAGTACTTC.